The 9 T cell receptor beta chains presented below share a single source sample, sequenced in a study of OX40 agonist ivuxolimab in advanced cancers. Library construction relied on the immunoSEQ multiplex PCR assay. TCRdb retrieved this table from immuneACCESS and kept in-frame rearrangements only. Not all clones are present; in checked studies, unresolved V genes account for under half, and no reason is known for the remainder. This sample holds roughly 76,000 clones; about nine tenths were observed only once. Jointly, the top ten make up roughly 4.5% of the sample. The sample here was CD4+ or CD8+ T cells sorted from blood, taken in a trial of the OX40 agonist ivuxolimab. The receptor source for this set is an adult with an advanced solid tumor such as melanoma, head and neck, liver or kidney cancer.

The rearrangement joins TRBV19 to TRBJ1-2; the D gene is possibly TRBD1 (6 bases). Trimming removed 6 bases from V and 0 bases from J, with 14 bases in between. The CDR3 is made up of 15 amino acids. Germline loops: CDR1 LNHDA, CDR2 SQIVND (reference sequence). The CDR3 reads CASSPGGGANYGYTF. The DNA for the CDR3 is TGTGCCAGTAGCCCGGGAGGGGGAGCTAACTATGGCTACACCTTC.

The chain employs TRBV4-1 and TRBJ2-5, with D perhaps assigned TRBD1 or TRBD2 (5 bases each). V was cut by 0 bases and J by 4 bases, with 15 bases left in between. The CDR3 contains 16 residues. CDR1 and CDR2 from the germline V gene are MGHRA and YSYEKL. The DNA of the CDR3 is TGCGCCAGCAGCCAAGAAGTCGGGGCAGGCCTAGAGACCCAGTACTTC. As protein: CASSQEVGAGLETQYF.

The chain employs TRBV4-1 and TRBJ2-3; tentative D call: TRBD1 (5 bases). V was clipped by 5 bases and J by 5 bases, with 17 bases between them. Germline V CDR1 and CDR2: MGHRA, YSYEKL. This CDR3 has 15 amino acids. CDR3 in amino acids: CASSRSREPGDTQYF. The CDR3 DNA follows: TGCGCCAGCAGCAGAAGCAGGGAACCTGGAGATACGCAGTATTTT.

The rearrangement uses TRBV19 and TRBJ2-3; D is tentatively TRBD1 or TRBD2 (5 bases each). V was trimmed by 5 bases and J by 2 bases, leaving 11 bases between them. This CDR3 is built from 14 residues. The germline gives CDR1 LNHDA, CDR2 SQIVND (reference sequence). CDR3 sequence reads: CASSPGTFTDTQYF. DNA for the CDR3: TGTGCCAGTAGTCCCGGGACCTTCACAGATACGCAGTATTTT.

This rearrangement joins TRBV4-1 to TRBJ2-7; D is perhaps TRBD2 (6 bases). The CDR3 consists of 16 residues. Germline-derived CDR1 and CDR2 are MGHRA and YSYEKL. The V end lost 0 bases, the J end lost 1 base, and 13 bases lay between the germline ends. The CDR3 sequence: CASSQDLSGLSYEQYF. CDR3 coding DNA: TGCGCCAGCAGCCAAGATCTTAGCGGTCTTTCCTACGAGCAGTACTTC.

This rearrangement joins TRBV5-1 to TRBJ2-1, with 7 positions matching TRBD1. Per the germline V gene, CDR1 is SGHRS and CDR2 is YFSETQ. Trimming cost V 4 bases and J 2 bases; bases outside gene matches: 3. This CDR3 region has 14 residues. CDR3 amino acids: CASSQGQPYNEQFF. CDR3 bases: TGCGCCAGCAGCCAGGGACAGCCCTACAATGAGCAGTTCTTC. The whole variable domain, remainder taken from reference TRBV5-1 and TRBJ2-1, is KAGVTQTPRYLIKTRGQQVTLSCSPISGHRSVSWYQQTPGQGLQFLFEYFSETQRNKGNFPGRFSGRQFSNSRSEMNVSTLELGDSALYLCASSQGQPYNEQFFGPGTRLTVL.

The chain carries TRBV7-2 and TRBJ2-1, with TRBD2 as a possible D gene (6 bases). CDR3 size: 15 residues. Germline loops: CDR1 SGHTA, CDR2 FQGNSA. V was shortened by 4 bases and J by 7 bases, with 17 bases between the two germline ends. CDR3 sequence reads: CASSYGGPLGNEQFF. CDR3 in DNA: TGTGCCAGCAGCTACGGAGGGCCACTCGGTAATGAGCAGTTCTTC.

V and J are TRBV27 and TRBJ1-2; D gene uncertain. Germline V gene sequence: CDR1 MNHEY, CDR2 SMNVEV (reference sequence). This CDR3 is 15 amino acids long. V dropped 5 bases and J dropped 3 bases, with 16 bases sitting between them. The CDR3 sequence is CASSPRWELYYGYTF. CDR3 nucleotides: TGTGCCAGCAGTCCCCGGTGGGAGTTATACTATGGCTACACCTTC.

This clone was seen a single time. This rearrangement joins TRBV5-1 to TRBJ2-5; 15 bases line up with TRBD2. CDR1 SGHRS and CDR2 YFSETQ come from the germline V gene. The CDR3 spans 17 residues. After removal of 4 bases from V and 0 bases from J, the junction contained 4 bases not matched to a gene. The CDR3 here is CASSRGLAGGYQETQYF. In nucleotides, the CDR3 is TGCGCCAGCAGCCGAGGACTAGCGGGAGGGTACCAAGAGACCCAGTACTTC. The full variable domain, with the rest looked up from reference TRBV5-1 and TRBJ2-5, is KAGVTQTPRYLIKTRGQQVTLSCSPISGHRSVSWYQQTPGQGLQFLFEYFSETQRNKGNFPGRFSGRQFSNSRSEMNVSTLELGDSALYLCASSRGLAGGYQETQYFGPGTRLLVL.